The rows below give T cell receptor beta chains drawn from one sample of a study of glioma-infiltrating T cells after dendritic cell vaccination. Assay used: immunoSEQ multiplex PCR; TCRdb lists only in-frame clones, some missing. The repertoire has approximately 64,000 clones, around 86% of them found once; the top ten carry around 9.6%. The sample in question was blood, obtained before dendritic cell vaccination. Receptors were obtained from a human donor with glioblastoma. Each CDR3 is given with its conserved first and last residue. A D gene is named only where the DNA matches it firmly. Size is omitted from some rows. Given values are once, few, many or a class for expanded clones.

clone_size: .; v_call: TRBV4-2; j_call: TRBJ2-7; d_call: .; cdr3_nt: TGTGCCAGCAGCCCCGGGATTTCCTCCTACGAGCAGTACTTC; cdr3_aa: CASSPGISSYEQYF
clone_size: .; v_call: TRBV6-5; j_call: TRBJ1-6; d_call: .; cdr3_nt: TGTGCCAGCAGTTTCATCTCGGGTAATTCACCCCTCCACTTT; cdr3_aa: CASSFISGNSPLHF
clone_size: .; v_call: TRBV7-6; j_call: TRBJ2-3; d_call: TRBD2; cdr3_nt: TGTGCCAGCAGCTTAGAGGTGACGGGGGGGCCGAGAGGGGGAGATACGCAGTATTTT; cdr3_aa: CASSLEVTGGPRGGDTQYF
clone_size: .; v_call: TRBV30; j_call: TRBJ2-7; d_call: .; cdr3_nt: TGTGCCTCTCAAGGAGGCTACGAGCAGTACTTC; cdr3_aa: CASQGGYEQYF
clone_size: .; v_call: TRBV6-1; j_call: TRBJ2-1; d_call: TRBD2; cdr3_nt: TGTGCCAGCAGTGAAAGCGGGACCTACAATGAGCAGTTCTTC; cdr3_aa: CASSESGTYNEQFF
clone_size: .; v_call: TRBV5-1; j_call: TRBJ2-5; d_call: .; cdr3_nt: TGCGCCAGCAGCTTCACTGGGGGGAATCTCCAAGAGACCCAGTACTTC; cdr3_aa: CASSFTGGNLQETQYF
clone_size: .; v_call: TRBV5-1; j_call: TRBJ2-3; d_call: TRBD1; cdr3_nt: TGCGCCAGCAGCCTGACAGGGGGAATTGTGGATACGCAGTATTTT; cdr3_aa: CASSLTGGIVDTQYF
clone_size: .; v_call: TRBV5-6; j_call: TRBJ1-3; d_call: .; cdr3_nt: TGTGCCAGCAGCTTCGGTTCTTACTCTGGAAACACCATATATTTT; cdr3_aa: CASSFGSYSGNTIYF
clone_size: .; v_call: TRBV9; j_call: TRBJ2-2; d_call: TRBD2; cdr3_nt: TGTGCCAGCAGCGTACTGCGGGGGGGCCAGGGGACCGGGGAGCTGTTTTTT; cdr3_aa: CASSVLRGGQGTGELFF
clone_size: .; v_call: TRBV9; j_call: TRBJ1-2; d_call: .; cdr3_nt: TGTGCCAGCAGCGGACCAGACGGTGGTCCGGGGGGCTACACCTTC; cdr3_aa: CASSGPDGGPGGYTF
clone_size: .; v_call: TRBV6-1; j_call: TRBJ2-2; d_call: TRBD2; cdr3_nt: TGTGCCAGCAGTGTCACCTCGGGGGGGTCGAACACCGGGGAGCTGTTTTTT; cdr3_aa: CASSVTSGGSNTGELFF
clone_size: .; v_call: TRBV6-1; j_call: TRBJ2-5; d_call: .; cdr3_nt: TGTGCCAGCAGTGAAGGGTTTCGGTATAGGGGAGAGACCCAGTACTTC; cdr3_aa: CASSEGFRYRGETQYF
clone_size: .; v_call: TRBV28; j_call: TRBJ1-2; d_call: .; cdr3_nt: TGTGCCAGCAGCAATCCCGGGACACACTTCTATGGCTACACCTTC; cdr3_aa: CASSNPGTHFYGYTF
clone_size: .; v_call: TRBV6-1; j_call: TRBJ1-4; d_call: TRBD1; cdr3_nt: TGTGCCAGCAGCGAAGGGGGCAGGGGGCGTGCGGGTGAAAAACTGTTTTTT; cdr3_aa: CASSEGGRGRAGEKLFF
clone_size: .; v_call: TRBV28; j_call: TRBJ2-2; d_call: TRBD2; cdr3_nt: TGTGCCAGCAGTTTGACTAGCGGGGGAGCGAACACCGGGGAGCTGTTTTTT; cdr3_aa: CASSLTSGGANTGELFF
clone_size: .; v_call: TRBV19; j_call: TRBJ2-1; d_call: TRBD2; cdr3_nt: TGTGCCAGTAGTATTGGGACTAGCGGGTACAATGAGCAGTTCTTC; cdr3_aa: CASSIGTSGYNEQFF
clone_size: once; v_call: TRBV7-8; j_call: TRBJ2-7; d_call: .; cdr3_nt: TGTGCCAGCAGCTCCCCGACAGGCTCCTACGAGCAGTACTTC; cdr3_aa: CASSSPTGSYEQYF
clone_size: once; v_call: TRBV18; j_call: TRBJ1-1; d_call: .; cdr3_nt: TGTGCCAGCTCACCCCTCCTCCCAGGGGCCAGCACTGAAGCTTTCTTT; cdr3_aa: CASSPLLPGASTEAFF